This TCR beta chain stems from a study of cytomegalovirus exposure and HLA in healthy donors. Across the study: Across 350 to 500 genotyped donors, 65% to 90% landed in the Caucasian-associated ancestry cluster. General observations from the study: HLA restriction was apparent for most CMV-associated TCR beta chains in a later analysis. A few of the chains that were CMV-associated were confirmed in vitro to be specific for CMV antigens.

CDR3 length: 12 amino acids. Trimming removed 6 bases from V and 6 bases from J, with 11 bases in between. Germline CDR1 is SNHLY and CDR2 is FYNNEI. A word on this clone: No antigen is known for it.

Vbeta (60) and Jbeta (13) primers were used in the PCR. Authors' data handling: It was a later analysis that counted roughly 79 million unique TCR beta chains, of which about 10 million were shared. Clones were sequenced by immunoSEQ multiplex PCR, and TCRdb holds only the in-frame ones, with some missing. That table gives V, J and clone size, and the DNA gave D and trimming. The sample has nearly 70,000 clones, about 73% seen once. The chain has TRBV2 and TRBJ1-1; D is unclear. The sequenced material came from PBMCs. The sequence came from a woman aged 60-75 years in good health and CMV-seropositive. The CDR3 loop reads CASSADWAEAFF. CDR3 nucleotide sequence: TGTGCCAGCAGCGCCGACTGGGCTGAAGCTTTCTTT.